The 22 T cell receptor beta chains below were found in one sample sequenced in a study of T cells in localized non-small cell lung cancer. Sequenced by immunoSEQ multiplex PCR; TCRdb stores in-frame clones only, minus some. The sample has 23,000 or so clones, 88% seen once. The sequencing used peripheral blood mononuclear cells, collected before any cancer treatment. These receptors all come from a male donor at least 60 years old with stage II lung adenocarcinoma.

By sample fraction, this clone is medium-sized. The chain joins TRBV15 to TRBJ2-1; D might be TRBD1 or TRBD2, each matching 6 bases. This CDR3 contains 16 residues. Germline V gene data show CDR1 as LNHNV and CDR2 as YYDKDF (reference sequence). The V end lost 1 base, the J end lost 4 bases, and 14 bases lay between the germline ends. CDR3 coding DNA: TGTGCCACCAGCAGAGGCGGGACACTTATATACAATGAGCAGTTCTTC. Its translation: CATSRGGTLIYNEQFF. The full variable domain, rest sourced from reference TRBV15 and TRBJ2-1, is DAMVIQNPRYQVTQFGKPVTLSCSQTLNHNVMYWYQQKSSQAPKLLFHYYDKDFNNEADTPDNFQSRRPNTSFCFLDIRSPGLGDTAMYLCATSRGGTLIYNEQFFGPGTRLTVL.

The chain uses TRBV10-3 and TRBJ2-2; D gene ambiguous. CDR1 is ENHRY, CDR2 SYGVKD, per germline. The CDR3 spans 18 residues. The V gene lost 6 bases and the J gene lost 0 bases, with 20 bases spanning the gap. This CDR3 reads CAIRSRPRVSSNTGELFF. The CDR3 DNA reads TGTGCCATCAGAAGTAGGCCACGGGTTAGCTCGAACACCGGGGAGCTGTTTTTT.

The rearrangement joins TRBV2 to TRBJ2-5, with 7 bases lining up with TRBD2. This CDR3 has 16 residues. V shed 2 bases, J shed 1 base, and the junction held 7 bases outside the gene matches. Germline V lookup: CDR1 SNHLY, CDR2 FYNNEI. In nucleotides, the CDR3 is TGTGCCAGCAGTGAAAGGGAGGGTGGCAGCCAAGAGACCCAGTACTTC. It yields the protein CASSEREGGSQETQYF.

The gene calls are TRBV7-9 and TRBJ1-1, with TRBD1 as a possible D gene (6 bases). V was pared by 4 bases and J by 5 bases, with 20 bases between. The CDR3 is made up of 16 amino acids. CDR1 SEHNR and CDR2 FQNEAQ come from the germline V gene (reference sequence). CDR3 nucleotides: TGTGCCAGCAGCTCCTTTCTTAGGGGGGAGATAACTGAAGCTTTCTTT. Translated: CASSSFLRGEITEAFF.

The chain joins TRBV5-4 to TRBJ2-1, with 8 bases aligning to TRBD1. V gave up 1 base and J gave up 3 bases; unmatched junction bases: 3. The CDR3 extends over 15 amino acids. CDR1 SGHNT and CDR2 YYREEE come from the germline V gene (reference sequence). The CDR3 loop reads CASSLSGQGYNEQFF. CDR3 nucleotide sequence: TGTGCCAGCAGCTTGTCTGGACAGGGCTACAATGAGCAGTTCTTC.

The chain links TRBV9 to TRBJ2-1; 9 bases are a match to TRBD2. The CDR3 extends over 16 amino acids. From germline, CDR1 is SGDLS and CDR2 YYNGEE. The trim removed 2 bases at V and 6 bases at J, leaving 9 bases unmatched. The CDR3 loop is CASSVHSGRAANEQFF. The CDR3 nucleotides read TGTGCCAGCAGCGTGCATAGCGGGAGAGCGGCCAATGAGCAGTTCTTC.

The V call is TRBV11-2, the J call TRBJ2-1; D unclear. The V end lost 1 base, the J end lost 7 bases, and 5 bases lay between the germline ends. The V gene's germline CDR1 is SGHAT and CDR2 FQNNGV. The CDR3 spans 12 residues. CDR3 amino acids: CASSLVSNEQFF. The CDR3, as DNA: TGTGCCAGCAGCTTAGTAAGTAATGAGCAGTTCTTC.

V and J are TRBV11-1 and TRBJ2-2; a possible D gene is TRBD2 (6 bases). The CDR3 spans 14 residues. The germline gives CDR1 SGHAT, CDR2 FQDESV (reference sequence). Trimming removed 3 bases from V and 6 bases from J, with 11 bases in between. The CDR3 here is CASSLVGRAGELFF. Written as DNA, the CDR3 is TGTGCCAGCAGCTTGGTCGGGAGAGCCGGGGAGCTGTTTTTT.

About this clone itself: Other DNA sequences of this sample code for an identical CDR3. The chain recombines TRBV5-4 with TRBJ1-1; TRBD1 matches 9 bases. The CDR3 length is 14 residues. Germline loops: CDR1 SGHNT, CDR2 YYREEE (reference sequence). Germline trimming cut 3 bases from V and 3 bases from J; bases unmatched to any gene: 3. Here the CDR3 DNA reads TGTGCCAGCAGCTGGGGACAGGGCGACACTGAAGCTTTCTTT. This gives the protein CASSWGQGDTEAFF.

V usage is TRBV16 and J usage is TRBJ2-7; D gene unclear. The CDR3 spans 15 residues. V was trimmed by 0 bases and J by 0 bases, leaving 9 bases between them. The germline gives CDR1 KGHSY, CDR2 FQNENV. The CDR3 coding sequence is TGTGCCAGCAGCCAATCGTACGCGTCCTCCTACGAGCAGTACTTC. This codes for CASSQSYASSYEQYF.

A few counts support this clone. DNA for the CDR3: TGTGCCAGCAGCTTAGGCTCTGCCGGGGAGCTGTTTTTT. It is translated as CASSLGSAGELFF. This rearrangement joins TRBV7-2 to TRBJ2-2; D gene unclear. This CDR3 comprises 13 residues. The germline CDR1 and CDR2 sequences are SGHTA and FQGNSA. V lost 1 base and J 6 bases, leaving 6 bases between the germline ends.

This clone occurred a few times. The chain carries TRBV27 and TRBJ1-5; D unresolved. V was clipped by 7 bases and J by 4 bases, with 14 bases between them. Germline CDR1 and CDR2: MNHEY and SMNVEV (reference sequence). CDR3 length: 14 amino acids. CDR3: CASTQTDENQPQHF. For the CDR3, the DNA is TGTGCCAGCACCCAAACGGACGAAAATCAGCCCCAGCATTTT.

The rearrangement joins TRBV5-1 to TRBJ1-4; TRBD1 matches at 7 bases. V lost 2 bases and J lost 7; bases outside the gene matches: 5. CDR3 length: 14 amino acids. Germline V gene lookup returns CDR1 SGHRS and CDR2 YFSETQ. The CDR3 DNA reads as TGCGCCAGCAGCTTCAACAGGGGTGGTGAAAAACTGTTTTTT. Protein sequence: CASSFNRGGEKLFF.

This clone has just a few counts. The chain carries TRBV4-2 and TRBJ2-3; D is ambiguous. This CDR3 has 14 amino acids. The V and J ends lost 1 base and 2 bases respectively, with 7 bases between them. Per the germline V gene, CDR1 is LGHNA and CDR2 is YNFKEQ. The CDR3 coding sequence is TGTGCCAGCAGCCAAGTTGTTCACACAGATACGCAGTATTTT. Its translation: CASSQVVHTDTQYF.

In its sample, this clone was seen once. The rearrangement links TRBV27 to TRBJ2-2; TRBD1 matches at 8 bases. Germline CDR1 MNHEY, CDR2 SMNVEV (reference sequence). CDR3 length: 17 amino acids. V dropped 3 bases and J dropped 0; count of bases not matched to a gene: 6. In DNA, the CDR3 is TGTGCCAGCAGTTTGAAACTACAGGGGGCGAACACCGGGGAGCTGTTTTTT. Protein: CASSLKLQGANTGELFF.

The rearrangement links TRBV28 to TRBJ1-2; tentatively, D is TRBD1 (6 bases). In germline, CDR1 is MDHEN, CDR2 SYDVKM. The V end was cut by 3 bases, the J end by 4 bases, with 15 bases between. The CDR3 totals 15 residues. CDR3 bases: TGTGCCAGCAGTTTCGGACAGCCAGGAGGCTATGGCTACACCTTC. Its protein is CASSFGQPGGYGYTF.

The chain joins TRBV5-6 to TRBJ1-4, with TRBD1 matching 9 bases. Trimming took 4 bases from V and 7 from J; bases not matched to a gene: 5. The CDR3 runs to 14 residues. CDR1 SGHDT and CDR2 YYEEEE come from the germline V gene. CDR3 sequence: CASSPTGGIEKLFF. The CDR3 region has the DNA TGTGCCAGCAGCCCAACAGGGGGCATTGAAAAACTGTTTTTT.

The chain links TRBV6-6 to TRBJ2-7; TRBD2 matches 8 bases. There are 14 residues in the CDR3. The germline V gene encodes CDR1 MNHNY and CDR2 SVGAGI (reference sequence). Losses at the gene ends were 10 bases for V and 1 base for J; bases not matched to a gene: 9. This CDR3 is CATFASGPSYEQYF. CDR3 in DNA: TGTGCCACGTTTGCTAGCGGGCCGTCCTACGAGCAGTACTTC.

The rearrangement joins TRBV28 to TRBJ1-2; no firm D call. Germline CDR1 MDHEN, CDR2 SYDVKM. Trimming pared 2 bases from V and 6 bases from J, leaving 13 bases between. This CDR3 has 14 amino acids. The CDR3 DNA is TGTGCCAGCAGTTTAAACCGGGGATGGCATGGCTACACCTTC. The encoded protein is CASSLNRGWHGYTF.

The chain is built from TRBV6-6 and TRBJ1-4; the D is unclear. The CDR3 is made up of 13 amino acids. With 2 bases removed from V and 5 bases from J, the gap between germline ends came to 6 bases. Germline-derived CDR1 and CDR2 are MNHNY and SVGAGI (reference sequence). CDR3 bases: TGTGCCAGCAGTTACCCCAAAAATGAAAAACTGTTTTTT. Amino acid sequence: CASSYPKNEKLFF.

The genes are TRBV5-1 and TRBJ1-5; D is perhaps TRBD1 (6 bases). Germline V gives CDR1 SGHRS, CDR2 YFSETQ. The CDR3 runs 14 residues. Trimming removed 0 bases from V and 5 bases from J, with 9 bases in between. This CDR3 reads CASSLGQDDQPQHF. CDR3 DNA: TGCGCCAGCAGCTTGGGACAGGATGATCAGCCCCAGCATTTT. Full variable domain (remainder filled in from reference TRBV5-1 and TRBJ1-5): KAGVTQTPRYLIKTRGQQVTLSCSPISGHRSVSWYQQTPGQGLQFLFEYFSETQRNKGNFPGRFSGRQFSNSRSEMNVSTLELGDSALYLCASSLGQDDQPQHFGDGTRLSIL.

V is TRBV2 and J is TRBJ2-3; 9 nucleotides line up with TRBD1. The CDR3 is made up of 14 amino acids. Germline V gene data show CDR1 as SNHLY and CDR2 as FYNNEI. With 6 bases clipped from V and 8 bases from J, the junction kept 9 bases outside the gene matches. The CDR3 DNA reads TGTGCCAGCAGGGCCGGGACAGGGATAACTACGCAGTATTTT. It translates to CASRAGTGITTQYF.